One and the same sample provided the 21 T cell receptor beta chains below, sequenced in a study of blood T cell repertoires in COVID-19 (dated by TCRdb to about 2020). Library generation was performed with the immunoSEQ multiplex PCR assay. The table was pulled from immuneACCESS by TCRdb, which kept in-frame rearrangements only. Such tables lose some clones; where checked, under half of the loss comes from unresolved V genes, and the rest has no known cause. The sample table records 140,000 to 150,000 clones; about three quarters of these occur just once. The ten most abundant clones make up less than 2% of the sample. The source material was peripheral blood. These receptors were collected from a woman in her fifties or sixties with acute or convalescent COVID-19.

The gene calls are TRBV11-3 and TRBJ1-5; 9 bases fit TRBD1. V gave up 5 bases and J gave up 3 bases; unmatched junction bases: 11. The germline V gene has CDR1 SGHNT and CDR2 YENEEA. The CDR3 runs to 17 residues. CDR3 protein: CASSPGKQGASNQPQHF. The CDR3 DNA follows: TGTGCCAGCAGCCCTGGAAAACAGGGGGCATCCAATCAGCCCCAGCATTTT. The whole variable domain, remainder taken from reference TRBV11-3 and TRBJ1-5, is EAGVVQSPRYKIIEKKQPVAFWCNPISGHNTLYWYLQNLGQGPELLIRYENEEAVDDSQLPKDRFSAERLKGVDSTLKIQPAELGDSAVYLCASSPGKQGASNQPQHFGDGTRLSIL.

This clone was counted only a few times. Written as DNA, the CDR3 is TGTGCCAGCAGTAGGGGGACAGTGAACACTGAAGCTTTCTTT. Its protein product is CASSRGTVNTEAFF. V usage is TRBV25-1 and J usage is TRBJ1-1; 7 bases map to TRBD1. The junction had 3 bases not matched to a gene; V was cut back by 5 bases and J by 0 bases. The CDR3 loop spans 14 amino acids. CDR1 MGHDK and CDR2 SYGVNS come from the germline V gene.

The chain is built from TRBV21-1 and TRBJ2-1; the D call in the table, TRBD2, was not verified against the DNA. TRBV21-1 is assigned pseudogene status. This CDR3 spans 16 amino acids. CDR3 region: CASTVGTSGSYNEQFF. CDR3 coding DNA: TGTGCCAGCACCGTGGGGACTAGCGGCTCCTACAATGAGCAGTTCTTC.

The V gene is TRBV7-9, the J gene TRBJ2-7; possible D gene TRBD1, 6 bases. Germline V lookup: CDR1 SEHNR, CDR2 FQNEAQ (reference sequence). V lost 4 bases, J lost 7 bases, and 11 bases lay in between. The CDR3 sequence is 12 residues long. The CDR3 DNA sequence: TGTGCCAGCAGCTACGGGACATCAGAGCAGTACTTC. Its protein is CASSYGTSEQYF.

The V call is TRBV28, the J call TRBJ1-5, with 7 nucleotides matching TRBD1. The junction had 7 bases not matched to a gene; V was cut back by 3 bases and J by 5 bases. Germline CDR1 and CDR2: MDHEN and SYDVKM. The CDR3 length is 15 residues. This chain's CDR3 is CASSFLMRGHQPQHF. The CDR3 DNA reads as TGTGCCAGCAGTTTTTTGATGAGGGGGCATCAGCCCCAGCATTTT.

The table lists this clone with a count of one. As the CDR3 is not closed by the conserved phenylalanine or tryptophan, this likely results from a read error. It is unclear where the CDR3 begins or ends on the DNA, so no DNA is shown, and the CDR3 is as TCRdb lists it. The J gene is TRBJ2-3, the V gene TRBV29-1; the table calls TRBD1, which could not be checked here. Termini included, the CDR3 measures 11 amino acids. The germline gives CDR1 SQVTM, CDR2 ANQGSEA. CDR3 amino acids: CSVVFRAGQGV.

The gene calls are TRBV23-1 and TRBJ1-5; 9 bases are shared with TRBD1. TRBV23-1 is flagged as an ORF with uncertain function. CDR3 length equals 17 residues. Trimming removed 5 bases from V and 0 bases from J; junction bases left unmatched: 8. The CDR3 nucleotides read TGCGCCAGCAGTAGGGGGGACAGGGTCTATAGCAATCAGCCCCAGCATTTT. Residues: CASSRGDRVYSNQPQHF.

The DNA for the CDR3 is TGTGCCAGCTCAGCCGGACTAGCGGGAAGCAATGAGCAGTTCTTC. Translated, it gives CASSAGLAGSNEQFF. The chain joins TRBV18 to TRBJ2-1, with 12 bases aligning to TRBD2. Germline lookup yields CDR1 KGHSH and CDR2 LQKENI. V lost 5 bases, J lost 6 bases, and 5 bases stayed unmatched. CDR3 length: 15 residues.

The chain is built from TRBV27 and TRBJ2-5, with TRBD1 as a possible D gene (6 bases). Germline values: CDR1 MNHEY, CDR2 SMNVEV (reference sequence). With 2 bases removed from V and 1 base from J, the gap between germline ends came to 17 bases. CDR3 size: 17 residues. This chain's CDR3 is CASSLRWGPGRQETQYF. The CDR3 coding sequence is TGTGCCAGCAGTTTAAGGTGGGGGCCTGGGCGCCAAGAGACCCAGTACTTC.

This chain uses TRBV6-6 with TRBJ1-3, with 7 bases identical to TRBD1. J gave up 3 bases and V 2 bases, and 4 bases lay outside the gene matches. Germline loops: CDR1 MNHNY, CDR2 SVGAGI (reference sequence). This CDR3 is built from 15 residues. The CDR3 sequence is CASSYPTGVGNTIYF. CDR3 DNA: TGTGCCAGCAGTTACCCTACAGGGGTTGGAAACACCATATATTTT.

The chain combines TRBV4-2 with TRBJ1-4; D call uncertain. V was cut by 1 base and J by 2 bases, with 8 bases left in between. The CDR3 is made up of 15 amino acids. Germline V gives CDR1 LGHNA, CDR2 YNFKEQ. CDR3 residues: CASSQVRVTNEKLFF. CDR3 in DNA: TGTGCCAGCAGCCAAGTCCGGGTGACTAATGAAAAACTGTTTTTT.

This chain uses TRBV5-4 with TRBJ2-3; the match to TRBD2 covers 13 bases. CDR1 SGHNT and CDR2 YYREEE come from the germline V gene (reference sequence). V shed 1 base, J shed 2 bases, and the junction held 13 bases outside the gene matches. This CDR3 has 20 residues. CDR3 DNA sequence: TGTGCCAGCAGCTTGTCGTTAAAGACTAGCGGGAGGACCTACACAGATACGCAGTATTTT. Translating gives CASSLSLKTSGRTYTDTQYF.

The genes are TRBV2 and TRBJ2-7, with 13 bases that match TRBD2. CDR3 length: 16 residues. J lost 3 bases, V lost 2 bases, and 4 bases had no gene match. Germline CDR1 SNHLY, CDR2 FYNNEI. CDR3 amino acids: CASSELGTSGIYEQYF. Written as DNA, the CDR3 is TGTGCCAGCAGTGAATTGGGGACTAGCGGGATCTACGAGCAGTACTTC.

V gene TRBV7-6 combines with J gene TRBJ2-1, with 8 nucleotides matching TRBD2. V lost 3 bases to trimming and J lost 8 bases; unmatched junction nucleotides: 9. The CDR3 covers 15 residues. CDR1 and CDR2 from the germline V gene are SGHVS and FNYEAQ. This chain's CDR3 is CASSLRFSGDDEQFF. The CDR3 nucleotides are TGTGCCAGCAGCTTGAGGTTTAGCGGGGACGATGAGCAGTTCTTC. Looking up the rest from reference TRBV7-6 and TRBJ2-1 gives the full variable domain: GAGVSQSPRYKVTKRGQDVALRCDPISGHVSLYWYRQALGQGPEFLTYFNYEAQQDKSGLPNDRFSAERPEGSISTLTIQRTEQRDSAMYRCASSLRFSGDDEQFFGPGTRLTVL.

The chain links TRBV5-4 to TRBJ2-2, with 11 positions matching TRBD2. V lost 3 bases, J lost 7 bases, and 17 bases stayed unmatched. Looked up from germline, CDR1 is SGHNT and CDR2 is YYREEE (reference sequence). This CDR3 spans 19 amino acids. CDR3 nucleotide sequence: TGTGCCAGCAGCTGGGAACTAGCGGGGGCCGGGGGGAAGAGCGGGGAGCTGTTTTTT. Translated, it gives CASSWELAGAGGKSGELFF. The variable domain in full, with the rest retrieved from reference TRBV5-4 and TRBJ2-2, is ETGVTQSPTHLIKTRGQQVTLRCSSQSGHNTVSWYQQALGQGPQFIFQYYREEENGRGNFPPRFSGLQFPNYSSELNVNALELDDSALYLCASSWELAGAGGKSGELFFGEGSRLTVL.

This clone occurred once. In nucleotides, the CDR3 is TGTGCCAGCAGCCTGGACAGACTTAATGAAAAACTGTTTTTT. As protein: CASSLDRLNEKLFF. The chain links TRBV6-6 to TRBJ1-4, with D perhaps matching TRBD1 (6 bases). Trimming removed 6 bases at V and 4 bases at J, with 12 bases between. Germline lookup yields CDR1 MNHNY and CDR2 SVGAGI (reference sequence). The CDR3 spans 14 residues.

The V gene is TRBV3-1 (or the pseudogene TRBV3-2), the J gene TRBJ1-4; possible D gene TRBD1, 6 bases. Germline loops: CDR1 LGHDT, CDR2 YNNKEL (reference sequence). V was shortened by 1 base and J by 8 bases, with 14 bases between the two germline ends. The CDR3 sequence is 15 residues long. This chain's CDR3 is CASSQVPRDTEKLFF. In DNA form, the CDR3 reads TGTGCCAGCAGCCAAGTTCCCCGGGACACAGAAAAACTGTTTTTT.

The chain has TRBV25-1 and TRBJ2-1; 7 positions agree with TRBD1. Trimming removed 2 bases from V and 6 bases from J; junction bases left unmatched: 10. This CDR3 has 16 amino acids. Per germline, CDR1 MGHDK and CDR2 SYGVNS. The CDR3 loop reads CASSELRGPTVNEQFF. As DNA, the CDR3 is TGTGCCAGCAGTGAACTTAGGGGGCCTACCGTCAATGAGCAGTTCTTC.

The chain couples TRBV5-1 to TRBJ1-1, with a tentative D call TRBD1 (6 bases). Trimming removed 2 bases from V and 0 bases from J, with 14 bases in between. This CDR3 contains 16 residues. The V gene's germline CDR1 is SGHRS and CDR2 YFSETQ. The DNA for the CDR3 is TGCGCCAGCAGCTTTGGCCTGGGACAAATGAACACTGAAGCTTTCTTT. This encodes CASSFGLGQMNTEAFF.

The rearrangement uses TRBV4-1 and TRBJ2-7; perhaps TRBD1 as D (6 bases). There are 13 residues in the CDR3. Germline-derived CDR1 and CDR2 are MGHRA and YSYEKL. V was clipped by 3 bases and J by 8 bases, with 14 bases between them. The CDR3 reads CASSQVIWGQQYF. In nucleotides, the CDR3 is TGCGCCAGCAGCCAGGTTATCTGGGGGCAGCAGTACTTC.

The chain couples TRBV27 to TRBJ2-1; 9 bases align to TRBD2. The germline CDR1 and CDR2 sequences are MNHEY and SMNVEV (reference sequence). The length of the CDR3 is 17 residues. V shed 5 bases, J shed 5 bases, and the junction held 13 bases outside the gene matches. CDR3 sequence: CASSRAGGRVQNNEQFF. The CDR3 nucleotides are TGTGCCAGCAGTCGAGCGGGAGGTCGGGTTCAAAACAATGAGCAGTTCTTC.